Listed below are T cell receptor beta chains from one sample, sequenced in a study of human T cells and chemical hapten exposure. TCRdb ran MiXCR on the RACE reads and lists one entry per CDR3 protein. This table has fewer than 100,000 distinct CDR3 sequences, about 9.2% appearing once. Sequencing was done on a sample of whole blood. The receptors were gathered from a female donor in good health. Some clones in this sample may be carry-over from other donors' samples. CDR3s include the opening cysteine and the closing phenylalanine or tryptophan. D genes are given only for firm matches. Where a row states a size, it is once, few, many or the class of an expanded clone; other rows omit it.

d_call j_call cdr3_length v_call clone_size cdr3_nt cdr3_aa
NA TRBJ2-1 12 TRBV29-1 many TGCAGCGTTGACAGTTCTGGTAATGAGCAGTTCTTC CSVDSSGNEQFF
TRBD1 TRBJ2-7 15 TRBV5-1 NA TGCGCCAGCAGCTTGGTAGGGACAGGGGAGAGCACGCAGTACTTC CASSLVGTGESTQYF
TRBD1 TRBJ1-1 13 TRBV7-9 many TGTGCCAGCAGCCTCCTTTCAGGGGGCGAAGCTTTCTTT CASSLLSGGEAFF
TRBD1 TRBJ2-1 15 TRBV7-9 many TGTGCCAGCAGCCCGACAGGGGGCCCCTACAATGAGCAGTTCTTC CASSPTGGPYNEQFF
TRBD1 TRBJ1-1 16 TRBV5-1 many TGCGCCAGCAGCCCATACCCACAGGGGAGTGGCACTGAAGCTTTCTTT CASSPYPQGSGTEAFF
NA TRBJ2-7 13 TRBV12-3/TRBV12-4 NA TGTGCCAGCAGTATTGGGACTTCCTACGAGCAGTACTTC CASSIGTSYEQYF
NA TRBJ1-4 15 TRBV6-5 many TGTGCCAGCAGTGAGGGGCCGGCAACTAATGAAAAACTGTTTTTT CASSEGPATNEKLFF
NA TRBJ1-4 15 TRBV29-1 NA TGCAGCGTTGTTGGGCAGCCTGCAACTAATGAAAAACTGTTTTTT CSVVGQPATNEKLFF
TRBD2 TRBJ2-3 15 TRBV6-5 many TGTGCCAGCAGTTACGTTGGGGGGGGCACAGATACGCAGTATTTT CASSYVGGGTDTQYF
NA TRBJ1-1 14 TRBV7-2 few TGTGCCAGCAGCTTCACGTCGGGAGTCACTGAAGCTTTCTTT CASSFTSGVTEAFF
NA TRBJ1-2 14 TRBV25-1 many TGTGCCAGCAGTGAAGTCGGCAGTCGGTATGGCTACACCTTC CASSEVGSRYGYTF
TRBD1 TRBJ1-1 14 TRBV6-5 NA TGTGCCAGCAGTTCGACAGGGCGCAACACTGAAGCTTTCTTT CASSSTGRNTEAFF
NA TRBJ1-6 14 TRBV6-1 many TGTGCCAGCAGGAACCCGGACGGCGCCTCACCCCTCCACTTT CASRNPDGASPLHF
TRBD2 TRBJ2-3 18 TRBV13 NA TGTGCCAGCAGCTTTAGTCTAGCGGGGCCCCTCGGGACAGATACGCAGTATTTT CASSFSLAGPLGTDTQYF
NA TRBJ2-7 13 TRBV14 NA TGTGCCAGCAGGTTCACGGGGAGCTACGAGCAGTACTTC CASRFTGSYEQYF
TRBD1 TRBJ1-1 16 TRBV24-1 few TGTGCCATCGATCGGGACAGGGACCTTATGAACACTGAAGCTTTCTTT CAIDRDRDLMNTEAFF
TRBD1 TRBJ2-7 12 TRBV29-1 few TGCAGCGTCGGGGACAGGGCCTACGAGCAGTACTTC CSVGDRAYEQYF
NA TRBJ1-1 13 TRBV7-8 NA TGTGCCAGCAGCTTCCGGGGGCACACTGAAGCTTTCTTT CASSFRGHTEAFF
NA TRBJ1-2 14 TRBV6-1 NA TGTGCCAGCAGCCCGCCCAGGGGTGGTTATGGCTACACCTTC CASSPPRGGYGYTF
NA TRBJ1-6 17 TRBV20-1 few TGCAGTGCTAGAGATAAGAGTGGCGGGGTTTGTAGTACACCCCTCCACTTT CSARDKSGGVCSTPLHF
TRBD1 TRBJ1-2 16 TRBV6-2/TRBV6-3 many TGTGCCAGCAGTTACGCCTATCCACAGGGGAGCTATGGCTACACCTTC CASSYAYPQGSYGYTF
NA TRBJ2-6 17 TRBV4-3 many TGCGCCAGCAGCCAAGTCCTGCGTACCTCTGGGGCCAACGTCCTGACTTTC CASSQVLRTSGANVLTF
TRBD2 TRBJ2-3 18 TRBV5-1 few TGCGCCAGCAGCTTTTACAGCGGGGGGCCCTCTAGCACAGATACGCAGTATTTT CASSFYSGGPSSTDTQYF
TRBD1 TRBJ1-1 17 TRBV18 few TGTGCCAGCTCACCACCAGGACAGGGGACCATGAACACTGAAGCTTTCTTT CASSPPGQGTMNTEAFF
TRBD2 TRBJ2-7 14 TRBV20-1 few TGCAGTGCCCGGAGGGAGGGCAGCTCCTACGAGCAGTACTTC CSARREGSSYEQYF
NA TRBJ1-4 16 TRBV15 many TGTGCCACCAGCAGTGCCTTCGGGACGGGGAATGAAAAACTGTTTTTT CATSSAFGTGNEKLFF